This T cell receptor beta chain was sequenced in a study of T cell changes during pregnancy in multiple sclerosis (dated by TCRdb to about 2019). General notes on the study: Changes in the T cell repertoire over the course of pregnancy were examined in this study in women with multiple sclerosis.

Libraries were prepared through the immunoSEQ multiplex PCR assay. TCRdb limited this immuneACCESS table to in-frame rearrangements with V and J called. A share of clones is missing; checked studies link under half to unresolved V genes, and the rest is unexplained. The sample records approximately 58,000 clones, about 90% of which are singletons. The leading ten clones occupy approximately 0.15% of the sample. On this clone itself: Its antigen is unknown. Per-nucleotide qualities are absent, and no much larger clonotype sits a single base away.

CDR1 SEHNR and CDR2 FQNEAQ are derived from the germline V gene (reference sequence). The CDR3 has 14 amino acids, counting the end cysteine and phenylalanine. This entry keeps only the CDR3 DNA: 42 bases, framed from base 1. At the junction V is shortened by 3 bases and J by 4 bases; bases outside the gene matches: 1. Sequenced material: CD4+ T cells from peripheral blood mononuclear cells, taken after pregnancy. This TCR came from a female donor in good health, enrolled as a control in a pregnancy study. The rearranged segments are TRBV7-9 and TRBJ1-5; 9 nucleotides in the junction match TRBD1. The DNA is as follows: TGTGCCAGCAGCTTGGGACAGGGTAATCAGCCCCAGCATTTT. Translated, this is CASSLGQGNQPQHF.